Described below is a single T cell receptor (beta chain) sequence and its context. Its antigen is undetermined. Blood sampling took place at baseline, cycle 4 day 1, and cycle 7 day 1. Germline V gives CDR1 LGHNA, CDR2 YSLEER. The CDR3 loop spans 15 amino acids. The junction had 7 bases not matched to a gene; V was cut back by 3 bases and J by 4 bases. These data originate in a study of OX40 agonist ivuxolimab in advanced cancers. Measured with immunoSEQ multiplex PCR; TCRdb has only the in-frame clones, and not every one. The data hold just over 80,000 clones, with approximately 90% observed a single time. General study findings and limits: In general, CD8+ T cells held more expanded clones than CD4+ did, on average.

This receptor was identified in an adult with an advanced solid tumor such as melanoma, head and neck, liver or kidney cancer. The rearrangement uses TRBV4-3 and TRBJ1-2, with 8 bases matching TRBD1. The source was CD4+ or CD8+ T cells sorted from blood, collected in a trial of the OX40 agonist ivuxolimab. This chain's CDR3 is CASSQNLGQGYGYTF. Here the CDR3 DNA reads TGCGCCAGCAGCCAGAACCTCGGACAGGGCTATGGCTACACCTTC.